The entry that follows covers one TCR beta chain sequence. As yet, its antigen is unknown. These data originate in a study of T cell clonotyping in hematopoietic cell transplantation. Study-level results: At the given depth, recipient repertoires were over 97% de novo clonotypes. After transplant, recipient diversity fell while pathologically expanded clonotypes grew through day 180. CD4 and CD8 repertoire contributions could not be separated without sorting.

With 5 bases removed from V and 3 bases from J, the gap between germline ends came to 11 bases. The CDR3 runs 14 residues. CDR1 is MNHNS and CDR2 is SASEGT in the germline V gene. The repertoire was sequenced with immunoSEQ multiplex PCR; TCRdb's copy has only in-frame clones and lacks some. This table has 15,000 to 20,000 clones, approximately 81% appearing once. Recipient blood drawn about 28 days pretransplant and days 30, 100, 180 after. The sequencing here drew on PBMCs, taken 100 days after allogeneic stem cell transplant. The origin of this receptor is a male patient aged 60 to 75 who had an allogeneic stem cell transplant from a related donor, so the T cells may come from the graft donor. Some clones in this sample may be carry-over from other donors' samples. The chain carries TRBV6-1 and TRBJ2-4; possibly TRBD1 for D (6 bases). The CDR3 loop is CASSQGSGKNIQYF. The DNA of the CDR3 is TGTGCCAGCAGTCAGGGGTCCGGCAAAAACATTCAGTACTTC.